This T cell receptor beta chain was profiled in a study of cytomegalovirus exposure and HLA in healthy donors. Germline CDR1 SGHAT, CDR2 FQDESV (reference sequence). V was clipped by 1 base and J by 6 bases, with 5 bases between them. This CDR3 is built from 12 residues. This clone was recorded only once. With 60 Vbeta and 13 Jbeta primers, the PCR was carried out. Here immunoSEQ multiplex PCR was the method, and the copy in TCRdb shows in-frame clones only, minus some. The sample carries approximately 220,000 clones, 65% to 90% recorded once. The J gene is TRBJ2-3, the V gene TRBV11-1; no reliable D call. The TCR comes from a girl aged 5 to 17 in good health and CMV-seronegative. Sequencing used PBMCs. In DNA, the CDR3 is TGTGCCAGCAGCTTAGGTATGGATACGCAGTATTTT. This sequence encodes CASSLGMDTQYF.